Reported below is one TCR beta chain. Its antigen remains unknown. The germline CDR1 and CDR2 sequences are SGHVS and FNYEAQ. V lost 4 bases, J lost 6 bases, and 13 bases lay in between. The length of the CDR3 is 13 residues. The sample originates from a study of cytotoxic CD8 clonotypes in ibrutinib-treated CLL. Findings and limits, study-wide: Sustained-remission and progressing patients had unequal sampling times. Increased clonality at ibrutinib response gave way to a return toward baseline at progression. Circulating CD8+ T-cell counts were tracked by baseline clonality, which exceeded that of age-matched healthy donors.

Some clones are missing from TCRdb's copy, which holds only in-frame ones; the method was immunoSEQ multiplex PCR. Of more than 12,000 clones in the sample, around 48% were seen once. The sequence was obtained from a human donor with chronic lymphocytic leukemia. Sequenced material: PBMCs, taken at a roughly 25-month disease-progression time point, from a patient treated with ibrutinib. The rearrangement links TRBV7-6 to TRBJ2-7, with D perhaps matching TRBD1 (5 bases). The CDR3: CASSWGVGIEQYF. DNA of the CDR3: TGTGCCAGCAGCTGGGGCGTTGGGATCGAGCAGTACTTC.